This T cell receptor beta chain was sequenced in a study of cytomegalovirus exposure and HLA in healthy donors. Study context: Unique TCRs numbering some 80 million, obtained from HLA-typed donors, made up an early data release.

Use of 60 Vbeta and 13 Jbeta primers characterized the PCR. Study processing details: Approximately 79 million unique TCR beta chains, some 10 million of them shared, were counted by a later analysis. The repertoire was sequenced with immunoSEQ multiplex PCR; TCRdb's copy has only in-frame clones and lacks some. V, J and clone size are those of that table, while D and trimming were read from the DNA. The data hold tens of thousands of clones, with about 79% observed a single time. CDR1 is MNHEY, CDR2 SVGAGI, per germline. Trimming removed 0 bases at V and 4 bases at J, with 9 bases between. The CDR3 sequence is 14 residues long. Note on this clone: No antigen is known for it.

Study-level findings and limits: A prior analysis recorded that most TCR beta V segments were productive about 87% or about 30% of the time. A later analysis reportedly found fewer N-insertions in an Asian-associated ancestry cluster than the roughly 670-donor mean.

The receptor's source is a man aged 50-59 years in good health and CMV-seronegative. Sequenced: PBMCs. This chain joins TRBV6-5 and TRBJ2-5, with D unresolved. CDR3 sequence: CASSYSPFGETQYF. The DNA of the CDR3 is TGTGCCAGCAGTTACTCGCCCTTCGGAGAGACCCAGTACTTC.